A selection of T cell receptor beta chains follows, all from one sample in a study of blood T cell repertoires in COVID-19. Sequenced by immunoSEQ multiplex PCR; TCRdb stores in-frame clones only, minus some. The sample consists of about 160,000 clones, 83% of them appearing once. The sequencing input was PBMCs or T cells enriched from blood (not recorded which). The receptors shown here come from a woman between 50 and 59 years old who had recovered from COVID-19. Each CDR3 is given with its conserved first and last residue. D genes are given only for firm matches. Rows may omit the clone size; those that give it use once, few, many or a size class.

d_call	j_call	v_call	clone_size	cdr3_aa	cdr3_nt
.	TRBJ1-1	TRBV6-5	once	CASKPTGRTEAFF	TGTGCCTCCAAGCCCACAGGGCGGACTGAAGCTTTCTTT
.	TRBJ1-5	TRBV30	few	CAWSVHGGQPQHF	TGTGCCTGGAGTGTACACGGGGGACAGCCCCAGCATTTT
.	TRBJ1-2	TRBV28	.	CASSSAGEVYGYTF	TGTGCCAGCAGTTCGGCAGGGGAAGTCTATGGCTACACCTTC
.	TRBJ2-1	TRBV11-3	.	CASSFPGGLEQFF	TGTGCCAGCAGCTTTCCTGGGGGCCTTGAGCAGTTCTTC
.	TRBJ2-4	TRBV5-4	.	CASSPGQFGEDIQYF	TGTGCCAGCAGCCCAGGACAGTTTGGTGAAGACATTCAGTACTTC
.	TRBJ2-5	TRBV7-9	.	CASHAAEVYRGGETQYF	TGTGCCAGCCACGCGGCCGAGGTTTACAGAGGCGGGGAGACCCAGTACTTC
TRBD1	TRBJ2-4	TRBV11-2	.	CASSWGQNPKNIQYF	TGTGCCAGCAGCTGGGGACAGAACCCCAAAAACATTCAGTACTTC
.	TRBJ1-1	TRBV5-1	.	CASSFQGGNEAFF	TGCGCCAGCAGCTTCCAGGGCGGAAATGAAGCTTTCTTT
.	TRBJ2-6	TRBV11-2	.	CASSWGSANVLTF	TGTGCCAGCAGCTGGGGCTCGGCCAACGTCCTGACTTTC
.	TRBJ1-3	TRBV19	.	CASSLEAGGNTIYF	TGTGCCAGTAGCCTTGAAGCGGGTGGAAACACCATATATTTT
TRBD1	TRBJ1-1	TRBV9	.	CASSERPGQASEAFF	TGTGCCAGCAGCGAGAGACCGGGACAGGCGTCTGAAGCTTTCTTT